This note documents a single T cell receptor beta chain sequence. No antigen is known for it. TCRdb re-called the reads through MiXCR, storing one row per CDR3 protein. The repertoire holds about 130,000 distinct CDR3 sequences, with more than 30% as singletons. Germline V lookup: CDR1 SGHVS, CDR2 FNYEAQ. This CDR3 has 14 residues. V was clipped by 6 bases and J by 6 bases, with 18 bases between them. The source of the sample is a study of T cell repertoires in cytomegalovirus infection. The overall study: Public signatures in TCR beta pointed to CMV infection and matching HLA type.

Study results and caveats: Totalled public TCR beta family frequency picked out people who carried CMV plus the relevant HLA. Across the ex vivo response, the dominant clonotypes were HLA-C-restricted CMV-specific TCR beta clonotypes.

Specimen: CD8+ T cells from cultured PBMCs, collected from culture after CMV antigen stimulation. The clonotype was recovered from a human donor in good health (CMV status not recorded). Some clones in this sample may be carry-over from other donors' samples. The chain combines TRBV7-6 with TRBJ2-7, with D perhaps TRBD1 (6 bases). The CDR3 here is CASSYTGKVGEQYF. The CDR3, as DNA: TGTGCCAGCAGTTACACAGGGAAGGTTGGCGAGCAGTACTTC.